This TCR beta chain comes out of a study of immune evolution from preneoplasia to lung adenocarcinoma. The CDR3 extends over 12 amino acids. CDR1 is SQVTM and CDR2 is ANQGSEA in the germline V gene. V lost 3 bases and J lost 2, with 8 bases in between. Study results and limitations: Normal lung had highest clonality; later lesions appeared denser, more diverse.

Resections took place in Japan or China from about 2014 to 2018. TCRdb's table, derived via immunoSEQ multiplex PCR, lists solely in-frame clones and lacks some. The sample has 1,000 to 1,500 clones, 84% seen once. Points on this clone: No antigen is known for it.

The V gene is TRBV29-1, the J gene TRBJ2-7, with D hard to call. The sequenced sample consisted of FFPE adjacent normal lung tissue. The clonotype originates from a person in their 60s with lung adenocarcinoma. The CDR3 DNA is TGCAGCGTTGAGGTACCACCCTACGAGCAGTACTTC. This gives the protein CSVEVPPYEQYF.